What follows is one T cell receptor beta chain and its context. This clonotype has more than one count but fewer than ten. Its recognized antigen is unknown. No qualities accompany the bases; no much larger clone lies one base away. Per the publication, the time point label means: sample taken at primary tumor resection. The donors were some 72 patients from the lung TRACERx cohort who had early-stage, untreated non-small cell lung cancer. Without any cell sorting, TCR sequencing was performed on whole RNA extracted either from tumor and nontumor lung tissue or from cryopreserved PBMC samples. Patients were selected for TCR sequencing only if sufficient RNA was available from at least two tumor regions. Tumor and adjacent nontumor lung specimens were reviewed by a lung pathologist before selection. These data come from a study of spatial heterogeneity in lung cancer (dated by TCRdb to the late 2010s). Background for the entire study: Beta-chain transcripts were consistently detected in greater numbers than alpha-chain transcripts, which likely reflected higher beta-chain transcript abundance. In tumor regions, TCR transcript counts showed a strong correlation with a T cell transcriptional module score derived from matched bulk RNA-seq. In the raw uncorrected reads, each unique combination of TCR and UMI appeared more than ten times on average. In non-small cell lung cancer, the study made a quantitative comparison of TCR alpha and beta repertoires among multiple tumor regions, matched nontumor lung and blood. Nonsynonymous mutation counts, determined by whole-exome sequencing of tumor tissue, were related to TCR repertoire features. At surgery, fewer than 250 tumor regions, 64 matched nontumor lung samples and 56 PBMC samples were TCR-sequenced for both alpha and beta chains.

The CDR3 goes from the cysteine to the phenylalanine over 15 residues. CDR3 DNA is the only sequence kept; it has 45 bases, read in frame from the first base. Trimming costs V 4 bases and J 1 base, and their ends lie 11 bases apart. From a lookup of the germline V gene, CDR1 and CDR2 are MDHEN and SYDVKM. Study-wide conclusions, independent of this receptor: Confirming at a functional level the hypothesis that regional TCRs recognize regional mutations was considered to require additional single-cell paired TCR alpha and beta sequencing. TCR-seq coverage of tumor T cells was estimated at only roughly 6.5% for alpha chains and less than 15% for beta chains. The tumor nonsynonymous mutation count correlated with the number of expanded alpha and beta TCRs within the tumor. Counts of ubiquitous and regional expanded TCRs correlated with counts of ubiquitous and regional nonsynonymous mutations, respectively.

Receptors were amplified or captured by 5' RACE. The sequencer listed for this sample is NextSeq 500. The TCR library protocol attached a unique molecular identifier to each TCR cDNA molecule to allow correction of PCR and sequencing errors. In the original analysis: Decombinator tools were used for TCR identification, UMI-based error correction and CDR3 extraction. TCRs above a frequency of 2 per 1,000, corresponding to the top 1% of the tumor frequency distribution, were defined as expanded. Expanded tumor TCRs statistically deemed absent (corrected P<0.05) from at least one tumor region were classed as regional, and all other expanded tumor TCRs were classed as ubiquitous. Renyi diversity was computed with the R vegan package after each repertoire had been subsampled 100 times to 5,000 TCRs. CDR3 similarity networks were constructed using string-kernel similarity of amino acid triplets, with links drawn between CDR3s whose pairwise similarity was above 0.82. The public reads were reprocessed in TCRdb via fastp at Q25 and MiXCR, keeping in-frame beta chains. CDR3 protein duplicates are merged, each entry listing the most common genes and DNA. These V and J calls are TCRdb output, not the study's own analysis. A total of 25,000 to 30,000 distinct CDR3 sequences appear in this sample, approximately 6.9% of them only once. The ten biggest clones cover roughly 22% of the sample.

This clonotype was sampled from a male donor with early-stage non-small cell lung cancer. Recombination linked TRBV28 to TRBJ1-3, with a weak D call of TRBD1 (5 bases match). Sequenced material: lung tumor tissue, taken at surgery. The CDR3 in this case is CASSYLRGSGNTIYF. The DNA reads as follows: TGTGCCAGCAGTTACCTTAGGGGATCTGGAAACACCATATATTTT.